This T cell receptor beta chain was captured by sequencing in a study of technical replicates of blood from a few donors. CDR1 and CDR2 (germline): SNHLY, FYNNEI. The CDR3 contains 14 residues. The V and J ends lost 1 base and 6 bases, in that order; junction bases with no gene match: 1. Using immunoSEQ multiplex PCR, the repertoire was profiled, and TCRdb retains in-frame clones only, with some absent. The sample has over 70,000 clones; about nine tenths are singletons. The specimen sequenced was T cells isolated from PBMCs. The sequence was obtained from a human donor in good health. V usage is TRBV2 and J usage is TRBJ1-5; 9 positions agree with TRBD1. The DNA of the CDR3 is TGTGCCAGCAGTGAAGGGACAGGGGCTCAGCCCCAGCATTTT. It specifies CASSEGTGAQPQHF.